This T cell receptor (beta chain) was observed in a study of shared clonotypes between healthy human individuals. General observations from the study: Memory subsets generally showed lower estimated richness than naive subsets. Limitation of the genetic and exposure-history diversity represented came from the few donors.

As concerns this clone: What it binds is not known.

Each replicate PCR on the sorted subsets used 150 to 200 ng DNA (around 30,000 T cell genomes). Original methodology: Filtering differed for immunoSEQ, which gave only junction sequences without quality scores. Repertoires were generated with immunoSEQ multiplex PCR, while TCRdb's copy carries only in-frame clones and drops some. Clone size and V and J calls were adopted from that table, with D and trimming inferred from the DNA. The profile shows under 850,000 clones, more than 85% of them singletons. The CDR3 length is 15 residues. Trimming took off 8 bases at V and 5 bases at J, with 21 bases between the two ends. CDR1 and CDR2 (germline): SNHLY, FYNNEI. Cells designated naive CD8 were CD45RO-negative and were positively selected for CCR7, with terminally differentiated effector memory CD45RA+ cells excluded.

The sample was naive CD8+ T cells sorted from blood. The sequence came from a man aged 25 to 45 in good health. The chain carries TRBV2 and TRBJ1-1; D is uncertain. This CDR3 is CASLPMTRSDTEAFF. The CDR3, as DNA: TGTGCCAGCCTACCGATGACTCGGTCTGATACTGAAGCTTTCTTT.